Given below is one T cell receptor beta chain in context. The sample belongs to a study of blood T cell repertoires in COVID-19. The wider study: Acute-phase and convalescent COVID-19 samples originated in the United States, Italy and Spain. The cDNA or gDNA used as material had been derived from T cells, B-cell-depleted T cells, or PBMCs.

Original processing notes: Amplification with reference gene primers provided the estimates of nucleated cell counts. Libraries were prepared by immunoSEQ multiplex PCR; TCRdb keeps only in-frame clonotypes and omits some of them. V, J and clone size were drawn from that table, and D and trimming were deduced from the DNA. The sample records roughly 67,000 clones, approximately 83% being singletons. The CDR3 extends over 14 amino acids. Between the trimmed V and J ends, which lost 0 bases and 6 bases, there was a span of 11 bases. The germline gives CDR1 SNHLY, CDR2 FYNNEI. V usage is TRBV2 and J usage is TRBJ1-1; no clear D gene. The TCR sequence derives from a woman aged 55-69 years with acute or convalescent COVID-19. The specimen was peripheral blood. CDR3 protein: CASSEALVRAEAFF. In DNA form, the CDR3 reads TGTGCCAGCAGTGAAGCGCTTGTGAGAGCTGAAGCTTTCTTT.